Presented here are 12 T cell receptor beta chains from one specimen sequenced in a study of pediatric ulcerative colitis (dated by TCRdb to between 2018 and 2020). Libraries were made using the immunoSEQ multiplex PCR assay. The immuneACCESS repertoire file appears here via TCRdb, limited to in-frame rearrangements. These files lack a portion of the clones; in checked studies, under half of the deficit traces to unresolved V genes, and the cause of the others is not known. Recorded for this sample are around 37,000 clones; 65% to 85% of them occurred a single time. 7.5% to 9% of the sample goes to the ten largest clones. During colonoscopy, one to two rectal pinch biopsies were obtained for research purposes. The source material was gut tissue. The receptors here all came from a boy between 10 and 17 years old with severe ulcerative colitis.

The V call is TRBV6-6, the J call TRBJ2-3; 7 bases fit TRBD1. Germline CDR1 and CDR2: MNHNY and SVGAGI (reference sequence). This CDR3 comprises 15 residues. V dropped 4 bases and J dropped 4; count of bases not matched to a gene: 8. The CDR3 spells CASSSSTGVADTQYF. CDR3 in DNA: TGTGCCAGCAGTTCCTCTACAGGGGTGGCAGATACGCAGTATTTT.

The chain employs TRBV5-1 and TRBJ1-1, with 7 bases fitting TRBD1. The CDR3 loop spans 15 amino acids. The V gene end was trimmed by 2 bases and the J gene end by 1 base; junction bases not matched to a gene: 5. CDR1 SGHRS and CDR2 YFSETQ come from the germline V gene. The CDR3 region has the DNA TGCGCCAGCAGCTTAACGACAGGGACGAACACTGAAGCTTTCTTT. The encoded protein is CASSLTTGTNTEAFF.

The J gene is TRBJ1-5, the V gene TRBV2; the match to TRBD1 covers 7 bases. Germline lookup yields CDR1 SNHLY and CDR2 FYNNEI. V trimming: 6 bases; J trimming: 3 bases; junction bases outside the gene matches: 8. The CDR3 totals 15 residues. The CDR3 loop is CASSETGQHNQPQHF. The DNA of the CDR3 is TGTGCCAGCAGCGAGACGGGACAGCACAATCAGCCCCAGCATTTT.

This clone was observed a handful of times. This chain uses TRBV10-2 with TRBJ1-1, with D possibly matching TRBD1 (6 bases). Trimming stripped 0 bases from V and 13 bases from J, with 21 bases between. Germline V lookup: CDR1 WSHSY, CDR2 SAAADI. The length of the CDR3 is 15 residues. CDR3 coding DNA: TGCGCCAGCAGTGAGTCTCGGGGGGCGGTCGCAATTGTTTTCTTT. Amino acid sequence: CASSESRGAVAIVFF.

This clone showed up just a few times. The CDR3 spells CASSPRQGNYGYTF. The CDR3 DNA sequence: TGTGCCAGCAGCCCGCGACAGGGGAACTATGGCTACACCTTC. This chain connects TRBV14 to TRBJ1-2; 8 bases are a match to TRBD1. The CDR3 totals 14 residues. Germline-derived CDR1 and CDR2 are SGHDN and FVKESK. The J segment lost 2 bases and the V segment lost 4 bases, leaving 3 bases of the junction unmatched.

The J gene is TRBJ1-1, the V gene TRBV23-1; tentatively, D is TRBD1 (5 bases). TRBV23-1 is reported as an ORF; its role is uncertain. The CDR3 totals 19 residues. The ends were cut back, 0 bases at V and 0 bases at J, with 20 bases in the middle. CDR3 sequence (DNA): TGCGCCAGCAGTCAATCCTTAACAACTAACAGGCCTATGAACACTGAAGCTTTCTTT. Translating gives CASSQSLTTNRPMNTEAFF.

The chain carries TRBV2 and TRBJ2-6, with D possibly matching TRBD1 (6 bases). V lost 2 bases and J lost 4, with 9 bases in between. CDR1 SNHLY and CDR2 FYNNEI come from the germline V gene. The length of the CDR3 is 15 residues. The CDR3 protein is CASSEMGAGANVLTF. In DNA, the CDR3 is TGTGCCAGCAGTGAAATGGGGGCAGGGGCCAACGTCCTGACTTTC.

This clone was picked up one time. CDR3 sequence (DNA): TGTGCCAGCAGCCCTCGGACAGGGGAATCGTACGAGCAGTACTTC. Translation: CASSPRTGESYEQYF. J is TRBJ2-7 and V is TRBV7-8; 9 bases are a match to TRBD1. The V gene end was trimmed by 5 bases and the J gene end by 4 bases; junction bases not matched to a gene: 9. The CDR3 contains 15 residues. The germline V gene encodes CDR1 SGHVS and CDR2 FQNEAQ.

This sequence joins TRBV2 and TRBJ1-5; 8 bases are a match to TRBD1. This CDR3 has 14 amino acids. Per germline, CDR1 SNHLY and CDR2 FYNNEI. Germline trimming cut 8 bases from V and 9 bases from J; bases unmatched to any gene: 12. The CDR3 DNA follows: TGTGCCAGCTCGGAGGAACAGGGGGTCTGGCCCCAGCATTTT. It is translated as CASSEEQGVWPQHF. Supplemented by reference TRBV2 and TRBJ1-5, the full variable domain reads EPEVTQTPSHQVTQMGQEVILRCVPISNHLYFYWYRQILGQKVEFLVSFYNNEISEKSEIFDDQFSVERPDGSNFTLKIRSTKLEDSAMYFCASSEEQGVWPQHFGDGTRLSIL.

The chain joins TRBV6-5 to TRBJ2-7, with a weak D call TRBD1 (6 bases). Trimming pared 5 bases from V and 6 bases from J, leaving 14 bases between. The CDR3 runs 13 residues. Per the germline V gene, CDR1 is MNHEY and CDR2 is SVGAGI. CDR3 nucleotide sequence: TGTGCCAGCAGTCGATCACAGGGACCCGAGCAGTACTTC. It codes for CASSRSQGPEQYF.

This chain connects TRBV4-1 to TRBJ2-7; no clear D gene. The CDR3 is 16 amino acids. Germline V gene lookup returns CDR1 MGHRA and CDR2 YSYEKL. Trimming stripped 0 bases from V and 1 base from J, with 13 bases between. CDR3 nucleotides: TGCGCCAGCAGCCAAGATGAACGGGCCGCGTCCTACGAGCAGTACTTC. Translating it yields CASSQDERAASYEQYF.

V and J are TRBV29-1 and TRBJ2-3, with D uncertain. The CDR3 is made up of 15 amino acids. V lost 4 bases and J 2 bases, leaving 16 bases between the germline ends. Germline V gene sequence: CDR1 SQVTM, CDR2 ANQGSEA. DNA of the CDR3: TGCAGCGTTGTGGTTGTGGGCGGATACACAGATACGCAGTATTTT. Amino acid sequence: CSVVVVGGYTDTQYF.